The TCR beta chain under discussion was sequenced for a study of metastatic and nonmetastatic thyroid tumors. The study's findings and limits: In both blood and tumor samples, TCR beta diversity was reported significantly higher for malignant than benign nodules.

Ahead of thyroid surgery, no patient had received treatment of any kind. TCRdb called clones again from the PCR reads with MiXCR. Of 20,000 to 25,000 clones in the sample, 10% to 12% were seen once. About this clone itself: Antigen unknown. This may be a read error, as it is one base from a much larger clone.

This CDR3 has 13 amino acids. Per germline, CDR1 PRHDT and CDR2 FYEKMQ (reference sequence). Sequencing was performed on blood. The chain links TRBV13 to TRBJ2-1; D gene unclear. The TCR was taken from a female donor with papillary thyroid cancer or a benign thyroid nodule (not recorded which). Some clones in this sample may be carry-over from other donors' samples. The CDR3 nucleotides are TGTGCCAGCATCTTAGGCGGTGGCCCATGGCTGTTCTTC. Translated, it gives CASILGGGPWLFF.